This T cell receptor (beta chain) was obtained from a study of CDR3 diversity in severe acne. TCRdb re-analysed the PCR reads in MiXCR, keeping a single row per CDR3 protein. The top ten hold 10% of the sample, which has 89,000 or so distinct CDR3 sequences, roughly half seen once. Germline V CDR1 and CDR2: SQVTM, ANQGSEA. The CDR3 is 14 amino acids in total, end residues counted. In the case of this clonotype: It is unclear where the CDR3 begins or ends on the DNA, so no DNA is shown, and the CDR3 is as TCRdb lists it.

Input material: blood. The sequence came from a male donor in good health, serving as a control. J is TRBJ2-7 and V is TRBV29-1. The CDR3 region is CSVGTYEQYFEQYF.